What follows are 16 T cell receptor beta chains derived from one specimen sequenced in a study of blood T cell repertoires in COVID-19. Assay used: immunoSEQ multiplex PCR; TCRdb lists only in-frame clones, some missing. The sample holds 140,000 to 150,000 clones, about 90% seen once. Sequenced sample: peripheral blood. Receptor source: a human donor in a cohort sampled during active COVID-19.

The chain is built from TRBV18 and TRBJ2-3; D gene ambiguous. The CDR3 length is 14 residues. Trimming stripped 1 base from V and 2 bases from J, with 7 bases between. Germline CDR1 is KGHSH and CDR2 is LQKENI. The CDR3 DNA is TGTGCCAGCTCACCACGACTGGACACAGATACGCAGTATTTT. Amino acid sequence: CASSPRLDTDTQYF.

The chain employs TRBV11-1 and TRBJ2-1, with TRBD2 identical over 12 bases. Per germline, CDR1 SGHAT and CDR2 FQDESV (reference sequence). Unmatched junction bases numbered 5, after V lost 2 bases and J lost 6 bases. This CDR3 has 16 amino acids. CDR3 nucleotides: TGTGCCAGCAGCTTAAGGACTAGCGGGGCTCTCAATGAGCAGTTCTTC. Amino acid sequence: CASSLRTSGALNEQFF.

This rearrangement joins TRBV4-1 to TRBJ1-3, with TRBD1 as a possible D gene (5 bases). V gave up 0 bases and J gave up 2 bases, with 11 bases separating them. The CDR3 totals 16 residues. CDR1 and CDR2 (germline): MGHRA, YSYEKL. CDR3 coding DNA: TGCGCCAGCAGCCAAGAACGCAGGGCGACTGGAAACACCATATATTTT. This gives the protein CASSQERRATGNTIYF.

The genes are TRBV29-1 and TRBJ1-4; D possibly corresponds to TRBD1 (5 bases). Germline CDR1 is SQVTM and CDR2 is ANQGSEA. Trimming took off 2 bases at V and 4 bases at J, with 14 bases between the two ends. The CDR3 runs 15 residues. CDR3 protein: CSVETPPGDNEKLFF. CDR3 sequence (DNA): TGCAGCGTTGAAACCCCCCCGGGGGATAATGAAAAACTGTTTTTT.

V gene TRBV11-2 combines with J gene TRBJ1-4; 10 nucleotides match TRBD1. This CDR3 is built from 16 residues. V shed 8 bases and J 9 bases; nucleotides not matched to a gene: 15. The germline CDR1 and CDR2 sequences are SGHAT and FQNNGV. The CDR3 DNA sequence: TGTGCCAGCGGTTCCCGACAGGGGGCTCGTCGCAAAAAACTGTTTTTT. This codes for CASGSRQGARRKKLFF.

This sequence joins TRBV28 and TRBJ1-4, with 9 bases aligning to TRBD1. Germline V gene lookup returns CDR1 MDHEN and CDR2 SYDVKM. CDR3 length: 14 residues. Losses at the gene ends were 8 bases for V and 4 bases for J; bases not matched to a gene: 5. The CDR3 nucleotides read TGTGCCAGCGGCGAGGACAGGGGTAATGAAAAACTGTTTTTT. Translating gives CASGEDRGNEKLFF. Complete variable domain (other parts from reference TRBV28 and TRBJ1-4): DVKVTQSSRYLVKRTGEKVFLECVQDMDHENMFWYRQDPGLGLRLIYFSYDVKMKEKGDIPEGYSVSREKKERFSLILESASTNQTSMYLCASGEDRGNEKLFFGSGTQLSVL.

The V call is TRBV19, the J call TRBJ2-7, with D possibly matching TRBD2 (5 bases). The CDR3 has 13 amino acids. V dropped 9 bases and J dropped 7 bases, with 19 bases sitting between them. CDR1 LNHDA and CDR2 SQIVND come from the germline V gene (reference sequence). The CDR3 DNA sequence: TGTGCCAGCTTGGCATATGAGACGGGGGAGCAGTACTTC. Encoded protein: CASLAYETGEQYF. The variable domain in full, completed from reference TRBV19 and TRBJ2-7, reads DGGITQSPKYLFRKEGQNVTLSCEQNLNHDAMYWYRQDPGQGLRLIYYSQIVNDFQKGDIAEGYSVSREKKESFPLTVTSAQKNPTAFYLCASLAYETGEQYFGPGTRLTVT.

The J gene is TRBJ2-3, the V gene TRBV30; 10 bases map to TRBD2. This CDR3 region has 13 residues. The ends lost 4 bases at V and 3 bases at J; junction bases unmatched: 1. The germline V gene has CDR1 GTSNPN and CDR2 SVGIG (reference sequence). The CDR3 loop reads CAWTSGSTDTQYF. The CDR3 DNA sequence: TGTGCCTGGACTAGCGGGAGTACAGATACGCAGTATTTT.

The chain combines TRBV10-3 with TRBJ1-1; 7 bases are a match to TRBD1. With 3 bases clipped from V and 7 bases from J, the junction kept 2 bases outside the gene matches. The CDR3 runs to 12 residues. CDR1 and CDR2 from the germline V gene are ENHRY and SYGVKD. The CDR3 sequence is CAISDRGLEAFF. The CDR3 nucleotides read TGTGCCATCAGTGATAGGGGGCTTGAAGCTTTCTTT.

The CDR3 is CASSSSARTYEQYF. The CDR3 DNA is TGTGCCAGCAGTTCCTCAGCTAGAACCTACGAGCAGTACTTC. This rearrangement joins TRBV7-3 to TRBJ2-7; D unclear. Germline assignment: CDR1 SGHTA and CDR2 FQGTGA. This CDR3 contains 14 residues. The ends were cut back, 6 bases at V and 2 bases at J, with 14 bases in the middle. The full variable domain, rest sourced from reference TRBV7-3 and TRBJ2-7, is GAGVSQTPSNKVTEKGKYVELRCDPISGHTALYWYRQSLGQGPEFLIYFQGTGAADDSGLPNDRFFAVRPEGSVSTLKIQRTERGDSAVYLCASSSSARTYEQYFGPGTRLTVT.

The V gene is TRBV5-8, the J gene TRBJ2-2, with D maybe TRBD1 (6 bases). Germline CDR1 SGHTS, CDR2 YDEGEE. V lost 4 bases and J lost 0, with 10 bases in between. The CDR3 sequence is 15 residues long. The DNA for the CDR3 is TGTGCCAGCAGCCGTGGACAGACGAACACCGGGGAGCTGTTTTTT. Amino acid sequence: CASSRGQTNTGELFF.

This clone was counted a single time. The chain links TRBV7-9 to TRBJ1-6; 7 nucleotides agree with TRBD1. CDR3 length: 19 amino acids. The germline CDR1 and CDR2 sequences are SEHNR and FQNEAQ (reference sequence). The V gene end was trimmed by 4 bases and the J gene end by 5 bases; junction bases not matched to a gene: 17. In DNA, the CDR3 is TGTGCCAGCAGCTCCGACGGGACAGTCCTCCGGGGGAATAATTCACCCCTCCACTTT. Translation gives CASSSDGTVLRGNNSPLHF.

V usage is TRBV6-5 and J usage is TRBJ2-3; maybe TRBD2 (5 bases). V dropped 11 bases and J dropped 3 bases, with 18 bases sitting between them. Germline loops: CDR1 MNHEY, CDR2 SVGAGI. CDR3 length: 14 amino acids. CDR3 DNA: TGTGCCGCACGACGGGGTACTGAGACAGATACGCAGTATTTT. Amino acids: CAARRGTETDTQYF.

This rearrangement joins TRBV11-2 to TRBJ2-1; TRBD1 might be the D (5 bases). This CDR3 has 15 amino acids. V lost 5 bases, J lost 7 bases, and 18 bases lay in between. The germline V gene has CDR1 SGHAT and CDR2 FQNNGV. The CDR3, as DNA: TGTGCCAGCAGCCCCCGGGCAGGGTCGGCAAATGAGCAGTTCTTC. Its translation is CASSPRAGSANEQFF.

This rearrangement joins TRBV7-2 to TRBJ2-1; D may be TRBD2 (6 bases). This CDR3 is built from 14 residues. Trimming left V 4 bases short and J 4 bases short, with 11 bases between. Germline CDR1 reads SGHTA; CDR2 reads FQGNSA. For the CDR3, the DNA is TGTGCCAGCAGCTCGGGACTCCCGTACAATGAGCAGTTCTTC. This encodes CASSSGLPYNEQFF.

Comment on this clone: A single base separates this from a much larger clone, so it may be a read error. CDR3 bases: TGTGCCAGCAGCTGGGGACAGGGGGATTCCGACGAGCAGTACTTC. Its translation is CASSWGQGDSDEQYF. The chain carries TRBV7-3 and TRBJ2-7; 11 bases align to TRBD1. The CDR3 length is 15 residues. CDR1 is SGHTA and CDR2 is FQGTGA in the germline V gene. The V gene end was trimmed by 4 bases and the J gene end by 5 bases; junction bases not matched to a gene: 7.